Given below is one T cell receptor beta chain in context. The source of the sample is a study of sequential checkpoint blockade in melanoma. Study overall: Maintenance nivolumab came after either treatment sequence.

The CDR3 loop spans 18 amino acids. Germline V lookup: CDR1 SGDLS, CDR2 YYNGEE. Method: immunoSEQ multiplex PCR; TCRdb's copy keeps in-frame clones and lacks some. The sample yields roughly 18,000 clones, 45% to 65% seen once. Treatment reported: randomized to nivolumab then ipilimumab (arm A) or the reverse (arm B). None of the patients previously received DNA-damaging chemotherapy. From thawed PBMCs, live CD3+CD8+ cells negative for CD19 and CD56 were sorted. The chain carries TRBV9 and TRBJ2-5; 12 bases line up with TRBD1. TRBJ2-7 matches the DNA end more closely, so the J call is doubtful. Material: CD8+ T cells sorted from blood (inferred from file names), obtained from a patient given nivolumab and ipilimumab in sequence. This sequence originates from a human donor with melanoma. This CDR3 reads CASSEQRFPGQGADEQYF. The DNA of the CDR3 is TGTGCCAGCAGCGAACAGAGATTTCCGGGACAGGGGGCGGACGAGCAGTACTTC.